These 32 T cell receptor beta chains share one sample of origin, sequenced in a study of blood T cell repertoires in COVID-19. The table came from immunoSEQ multiplex PCR; TCRdb's copy has only in-frame clones and leaves some out. This table has some 450,000 clones, around 88% appearing once. The sample was peripheral blood. Source of these receptors: a woman in her 50s with COVID-19, enrolled during active disease.

The chain is built from TRBV11-2 and TRBJ2-1; TRBD2 is a possible D gene (6 bases). The CDR3 loop spans 12 amino acids. V was cut by 6 bases and J by 7 bases, with 10 bases left in between. Germline values: CDR1 SGHAT, CDR2 FQNNGV. The CDR3 DNA reads TGTGCCAGCAGGGTGGCGGGGAATGAGCAGTTCTTC. It codes for CASRVAGNEQFF.

Only one count was recorded for this clone. This chain uses TRBV11-2 with TRBJ2-7; the match to TRBD2 covers 11 bases. The CDR3 is 16 amino acids. Germline V lookup: CDR1 SGHAT, CDR2 FQNNGV. Unmatched junction bases numbered 6, after V lost 1 base and J lost 4 bases. This chain's CDR3 is CASSLGGGLAVYEQYF. The CDR3 DNA is TGTGCCAGCAGCTTAGGAGGGGGACTAGCGGTGTACGAGCAGTACTTC.

Only one count was recorded for this clone. The rearrangement joins TRBV30 to TRBJ1-2; possibly TRBD1 for D (6 bases). Per germline, CDR1 GTSNPN and CDR2 SVGIG (reference sequence). This CDR3 comprises 14 residues. Trimming pared 4 bases from V and 5 bases from J, leaving 17 bases between. The CDR3 DNA follows: TGTGCCTGGAACCCTGGGGGCAGACTATATGGCTACACCTTC. This encodes CAWNPGGRLYGYTF.

The chain joins TRBV29-1 to TRBJ2-3; 9 bases are a match to TRBD2. The CDR3 contains 13 residues. From germline, CDR1 is SQVTM and CDR2 ANQGSEA. With V trimmed by 5 bases and J by 4 bases, 4 bases remained unmatched. CDR3 sequence reads: CSVSAGGADTQYF. CDR3 in DNA: TGCAGCGTTTCGGCGGGGGGGGCAGATACGCAGTATTTT.

The chain joins TRBV2 to TRBJ2-3; D unresolved. The CDR3 totals 15 residues. Germline V gene sequence: CDR1 SNHLY, CDR2 FYNNEI. V was clipped by 6 bases and J by 2 bases, with 15 bases between them. The CDR3 reads CASSVGPSNTDTQYF. DNA for the CDR3: TGTGCCAGCAGCGTGGGCCCCTCGAACACAGATACGCAGTATTTT.

The V call is TRBV9, the J call TRBJ1-2; 11 bases match TRBD1. J lost 7 bases, V lost 3 bases, and 5 bases had no gene match. This CDR3 region has 14 residues. From germline, CDR1 is SGDLS and CDR2 YYNGEE. CDR3 coding DNA: TGTGCCAGCAGCGCGGACAGGGGGCAGGGTGGCTACACCTTC. Its translation: CASSADRGQGGYTF.

V is TRBV4-2 and J is TRBJ1-1, with D uncertain. V lost 1 base and J lost 1, with 4 bases in between. Germline loops: CDR1 LGHNA, CDR2 YNFKEQ. The CDR3 is made up of 13 amino acids. In nucleotides, the CDR3 is TGTGCCAGCAGCCAAGGCGGGAACACTGAAGCTTTCTTT. Amino acid sequence: CASSQGGNTEAFF.

V gene TRBV19 combines with J gene TRBJ1-2; TRBD1 matches at 8 bases. V was pared by 1 base and J by 4 bases, with 2 bases of the junction left unmatched. Germline V CDR1 and CDR2: LNHDA, SQIVND (reference sequence). This CDR3 has 14 amino acids. The CDR3 is CASSIADRAYGYTF. In nucleotides, the CDR3 is TGTGCCAGTAGTATAGCGGACAGGGCCTATGGCTACACCTTC.

This clone was seen only a few times. CDR3 bases: TGTGCCAGAAGCCGTGGCCCTAGCGCCCTCACAGATACGCAGTATTTT. This encodes CARSRGPSALTDTQYF. The chain uses TRBV5-3 and TRBJ2-3; possible D gene TRBD2, 6 bases. TRBV5-3 is filed as an ORF, its function uncertain. The CDR3 extends over 16 amino acids. V was shortened by 4 bases and J by 2 bases, with 17 bases between the two germline ends.

This clone was detected a few times. CDR3 bases: TGTGCCAGCACCCGGGACAGTATATACGAGCAGTACTTC. This translates into CASTRDSIYEQYF. The V gene is TRBV2, the J gene TRBJ2-7, with TRBD1 matching 7 bases. Germline V gene lookup returns CDR1 SNHLY and CDR2 FYNNEI. This CDR3 has 13 amino acids. Unmatched junction bases numbered 7, after V lost 7 bases and J lost 4 bases. Looking up the rest from reference TRBV2 and TRBJ2-7 gives the full variable domain: EPEVTQTPSHQVTQMGQEVILRCVPISNHLYFYWYRQILGQKVEFLVSFYNNEISEKSEIFDDQFSVERPDGSNFTLKIRSTKLEDSAMYFCASTRDSIYEQYFGPGTRLTVT.

This clone is a singleton in its sample. This chain connects TRBV27 to TRBJ2-7, with 7 nucleotides matching TRBD1. CDR3 length equals 15 residues. After removal of 6 bases from V and 0 bases from J, the junction contained 8 bases not matched to a gene. Germline V lookup: CDR1 MNHEY, CDR2 SMNVEV (reference sequence). The CDR3 DNA reads TGTGCCAGCAGCCCGGGACAGACCAGCTCCTACGAGCAGTACTTC. Protein: CASSPGQTSSYEQYF.

The V and J genes are TRBV10-3 and TRBJ1-2; possible D gene TRBD1, 5 bases. CDR3 size: 15 residues. The V gene lost 0 bases and the J gene lost 2 bases, with 10 bases spanning the gap. CDR1 is ENHRY and CDR2 is SYGVKD in the germline V gene. The CDR3 region is CAISESRQNNYGYTF. The CDR3 coding sequence is TGTGCCATCAGTGAGTCTAGACAGAACAACTATGGCTACACCTTC.

The genes are TRBV6-5 and TRBJ2-7; possible D gene TRBD1, 6 bases. Germline V CDR1 and CDR2: MNHEY, SVGAGI. This CDR3 is 15 amino acids long. The ends were cut back, 4 bases at V and 1 base at J, with 14 bases in the middle. The CDR3 spells CASSSTGHPSYEQYF. The CDR3 DNA follows: TGTGCCAGCAGTTCCACAGGGCACCCATCCTACGAGCAGTACTTC.

The chain links TRBV27 to TRBJ1-4; tentative D call: TRBD1 (6 bases). Between the trimmed V and J ends, which lost 6 bases and 5 bases, there was a span of 13 bases. This CDR3 comprises 14 residues. From germline, CDR1 is MNHEY and CDR2 SMNVEV (reference sequence). The CDR3 bases are TGTGCCAGCAGCCCGCGGGGGGGCAATGAAAAACTGTTTTTT. It translates to CASSPRGGNEKLFF.

This chain uses TRBV9 with TRBJ2-3, with D tentatively TRBD1 (5 bases). This CDR3 has 15 amino acids. V was pared by 1 base and J by 0 bases, with 9 bases between. Germline CDR1 SGDLS, CDR2 YYNGEE. The CDR3 sequence is CASSVKGSSTDTQYF. The CDR3 DNA follows: TGTGCCAGCAGCGTAAAGGGGTCTAGCACAGATACGCAGTATTTT.

This chain connects TRBV2 to TRBJ1-2, with 9 bases fitting TRBD1. There are 14 residues in the CDR3. Germline CDR1 and CDR2: SNHLY and FYNNEI. With 2 bases clipped from V and 8 bases from J, the junction kept 6 bases outside the gene matches. CDR3 residues: CASSEQQGARGYTF. The CDR3 coding sequence is TGTGCCAGCAGTGAACAACAGGGGGCTCGGGGCTACACCTTC.

The chain combines TRBV7-2 with TRBJ2-3; 14 bases line up with TRBD2. The germline V gene has CDR1 SGHTA and CDR2 FQGNSA. After removal of 5 bases from V and 3 bases from J, the junction contained 7 bases not matched to a gene. The CDR3 spans 17 residues. CDR3 residues: CASSKRLAGGRTDTQYF. CDR3 sequence (DNA): TGTGCCAGCAGCAAACGACTAGCGGGGGGGCGGACAGATACGCAGTATTTT.

This clone was seen a handful of times. The J gene is TRBJ2-2, the V gene TRBV5-6, with 7 bases identical to TRBD1. The CDR3 totals 17 residues. CDR1 is SGHDT and CDR2 is YYEEEE in the germline V gene. With V trimmed by 4 bases and J by 3 bases, 12 bases remained unmatched. CDR3 sequence (DNA): TGTGCCAGCAGCCCGAGCCTTAGGGGGCGTCACACCGGGGAGCTGTTTTTT. Translated, it gives CASSPSLRGRHTGELFF. Using reference TRBV5-6 and TRBJ2-2 for the parts outside the CDR3, the full variable domain is DAGVTQSPTHLIKTRGQQVTLRCSPKSGHDTVSWYQQALGQGPQFIFQYYEEEERQRGNFPDRFSGHQFPNYSSELNVNALLLGDSALYLCASSPSLRGRHTGELFFGEGSRLTVL.

The chain joins TRBV19 to TRBJ2-2, with D perhaps TRBD2 (5 bases). Per the germline V gene, CDR1 is LNHDA and CDR2 is SQIVND (reference sequence). The CDR3 is made up of 14 amino acids. Trimming left V 0 bases short and J 4 bases short, with 6 bases between. DNA for the CDR3: TGTGCCAGTAGTATAGACGGGGTCACCGGGGAGCTGTTTTTT. Amino acids: CASSIDGVTGELFF.

V usage is TRBV9 and J usage is TRBJ1-4; D is unresolved. From germline, CDR1 is SGDLS and CDR2 YYNGEE. Between the trimmed V and J ends, which lost 7 bases and 7 bases, there was a span of 14 bases. This CDR3 spans 13 amino acids. CDR3 nucleotides: TGTGCCAGCGGAAGGGAGGATGGTGAAAAACTGTTTTTT. Protein product: CASGREDGEKLFF.

The chain combines TRBV5-8 with TRBJ1-6; a possible D gene is TRBD1 (5 bases). CDR1 SGHTS and CDR2 YDEGEE come from the germline V gene. With 4 bases removed from V and 6 bases from J, the gap between germline ends came to 5 bases. CDR3 size: 12 residues. CDR3 DNA: TGTGCCAGCAGCGACAGTAATTCACCCCTCCACTTT. This gives the protein CASSDSNSPLHF.

The chain combines TRBV5-1 with TRBJ1-4, with D uncertain. CDR3 length equals 15 residues. From germline, CDR1 is SGHRS and CDR2 YFSETQ. The ends were cut back, 0 bases at V and 11 bases at J, with 17 bases in the middle. CDR3 region: CASSLAANPEEKLFF. The CDR3 region has the DNA TGCGCCAGCAGCTTGGCCGCTAATCCCGAAGAGAAACTGTTTTTT.

The rearrangement joins TRBV10-2 to TRBJ2-7; TRBD2 agrees at 7 bases. Germline lookup yields CDR1 WSHSY and CDR2 SAAADI. This CDR3 has 14 amino acids. V shed 4 bases, J shed 6 bases, and the junction held 9 bases outside the gene matches. CDR3 bases: TGCGCCAGCAGTGGCGGGGGTGGTGGTAGCGAGCAGTACTTC. The encoded protein is CASSGGGGGSEQYF.

CDR3 sequence (DNA): TGTGCCAGCAGTGGGCAGGGGGCCGTGGAGCTGTTTTTT. It translates to CASSGQGAVELFF. The V gene is TRBV2, the J gene TRBJ2-2; 8 bases agree with TRBD1. The CDR3 is 13 residues long. Germline trimming cut 4 bases from V and 10 bases from J; bases unmatched to any gene: 5. Germline values: CDR1 SNHLY, CDR2 FYNNEI.

V is TRBV25-1 and J is TRBJ1-2, with no clear D. V was cut by 2 bases and J by 6 bases, with 13 bases left in between. In germline, CDR1 is MGHDK, CDR2 SYGVNS. There are 14 residues in the CDR3. CDR3 nucleotide sequence: TGTGCCAGCAGTGAACGAAACCCGGTTGATGGCTACACCTTC. Translated: CASSERNPVDGYTF.

The genes are TRBV5-8 and TRBJ1-1; perhaps TRBD1 as D (5 bases). Germline V gene data show CDR1 as SGHTS and CDR2 as YDEGEE. The ends were cut back, 3 bases at V and 4 bases at J, with 7 bases in the middle. The CDR3 totals 12 residues. The CDR3 DNA sequence: TGTGCCAGCAGCTCGGGGGGCACTGAAGCTTTCTTT. This sequence encodes CASSSGGTEAFF.

V and J are TRBV6-6 and TRBJ2-7; 7 bases match TRBD2. The germline V gene has CDR1 MNHNY and CDR2 SVGAGI (reference sequence). The CDR3 contains 13 residues. J was trimmed by 11 bases and V by 7 bases; bases with no gene match: 14. The chain's CDR3 is CASMISGEGAEYF. In nucleotides, the CDR3 is TGTGCCAGCATGATCAGCGGGGAAGGGGCTGAGTACTTC.

In this sample, this clone turned up a few times. J is TRBJ1-1 and V is TRBV27; no clear D gene. In germline, CDR1 is MNHEY, CDR2 SMNVEV (reference sequence). The CDR3 extends over 14 amino acids. The V and J ends lost 0 bases and 4 bases respectively, with 9 bases between them. CDR3 nucleotides: TGTGCCAGCAGTTTATCTCTTACGGGCACTGAAGCTTTCTTT. It encodes CASSLSLTGTEAFF.

V and J are TRBV19 and TRBJ2-1, with D hard to call. Germline V gives CDR1 LNHDA, CDR2 SQIVND (reference sequence). This CDR3 has 12 residues. V gave up 4 bases and J gave up 7 bases, with 8 bases separating them. The CDR3 nucleotides read TGTGCCAGTAGTAAAGCTAGGAATGAGCAGTTCTTC. Its protein product is CASSKARNEQFF.

J is TRBJ1-1 and V is TRBV29-1; D ambiguous. CDR3 length: 12 amino acids. The V end was cut by 6 bases, the J end by 1 base, with 9 bases between. The germline V gene has CDR1 SQVTM and CDR2 ANQGSEA. Written as DNA, the CDR3 is TGCAGCGTCGTCTCAGAGAACACTGAAGCTTTCTTT. Translating it yields CSVVSENTEAFF.

V usage is TRBV28 and J usage is TRBJ1-1, with D possibly matching TRBD1 (5 bases). Germline V gene lookup returns CDR1 MDHEN and CDR2 SYDVKM. Deletions cut 5 bases from V and 3 bases from J, with 10 bases between. This CDR3 region has 13 residues. DNA for the CDR3: TGTGCCAGCAGTCGCCGGGGGGACACTGAAGCTTTCTTT. Amino acids: CASSRRGDTEAFF.

This clone appeared a few times. V gene TRBV11-2 combines with J gene TRBJ2-1; 11 nucleotides align to TRBD2. The CDR3 has 17 residues. Unmatched junction bases numbered 10, after V lost 6 bases and J lost 3 bases. Germline V gene sequence: CDR1 SGHAT, CDR2 FQNNGV. As DNA, the CDR3 is TGTGCCAGCAGGGAAATGGGACTAGCGGCTCTCTACAATGAGCAGTTCTTC. Protein sequence: CASREMGLAALYNEQFF. Full variable domain (rest looked up from reference TRBV11-2 and TRBJ2-1): EAGVAQSPRYKIIEKRQSVAFWCNPISGHATLYWYQQILGQGPKLLIQFQNNGVVDDSQLPKDRFSAERLKGVDSTLKIQPAKLEDSAVYLCASREMGLAALYNEQFFGPGTRLTVL.